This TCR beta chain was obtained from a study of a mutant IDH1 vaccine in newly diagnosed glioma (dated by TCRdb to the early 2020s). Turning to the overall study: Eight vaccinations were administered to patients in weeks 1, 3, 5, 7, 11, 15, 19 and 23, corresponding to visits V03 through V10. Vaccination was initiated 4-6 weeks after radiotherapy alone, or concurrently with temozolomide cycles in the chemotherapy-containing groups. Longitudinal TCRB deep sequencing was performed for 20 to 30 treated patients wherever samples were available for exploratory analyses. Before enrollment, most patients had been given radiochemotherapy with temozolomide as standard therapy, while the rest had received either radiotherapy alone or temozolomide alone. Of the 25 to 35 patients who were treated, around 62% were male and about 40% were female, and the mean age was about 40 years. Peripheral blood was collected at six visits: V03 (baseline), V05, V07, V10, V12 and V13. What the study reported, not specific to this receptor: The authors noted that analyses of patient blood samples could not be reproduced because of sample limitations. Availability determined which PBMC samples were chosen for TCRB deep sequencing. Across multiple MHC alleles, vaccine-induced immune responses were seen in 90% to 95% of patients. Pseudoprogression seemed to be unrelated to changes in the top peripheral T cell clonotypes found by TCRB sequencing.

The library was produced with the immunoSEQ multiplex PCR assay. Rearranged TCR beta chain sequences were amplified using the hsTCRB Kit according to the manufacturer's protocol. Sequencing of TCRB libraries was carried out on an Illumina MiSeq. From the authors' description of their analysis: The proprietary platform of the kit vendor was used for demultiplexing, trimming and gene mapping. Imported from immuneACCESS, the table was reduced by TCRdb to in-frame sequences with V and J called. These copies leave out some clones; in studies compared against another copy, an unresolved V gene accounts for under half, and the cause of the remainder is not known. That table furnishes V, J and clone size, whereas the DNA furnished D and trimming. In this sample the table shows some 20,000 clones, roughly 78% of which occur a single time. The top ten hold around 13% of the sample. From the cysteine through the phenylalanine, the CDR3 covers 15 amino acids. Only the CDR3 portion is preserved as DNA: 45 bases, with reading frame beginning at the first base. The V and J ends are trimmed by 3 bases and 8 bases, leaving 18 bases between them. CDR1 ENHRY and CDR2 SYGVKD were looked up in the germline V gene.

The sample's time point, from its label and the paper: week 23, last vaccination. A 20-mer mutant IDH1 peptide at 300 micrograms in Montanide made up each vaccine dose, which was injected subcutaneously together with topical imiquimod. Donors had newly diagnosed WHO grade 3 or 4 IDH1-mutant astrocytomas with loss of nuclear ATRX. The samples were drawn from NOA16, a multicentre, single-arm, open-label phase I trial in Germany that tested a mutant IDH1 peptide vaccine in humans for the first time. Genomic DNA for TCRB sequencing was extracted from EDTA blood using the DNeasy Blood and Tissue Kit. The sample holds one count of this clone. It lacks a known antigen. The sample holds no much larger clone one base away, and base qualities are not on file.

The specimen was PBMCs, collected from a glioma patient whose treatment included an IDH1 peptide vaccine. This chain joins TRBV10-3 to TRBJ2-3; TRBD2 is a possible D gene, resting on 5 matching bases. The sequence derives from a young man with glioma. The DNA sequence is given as TGTGCCATCAGTGAACTAGGATTAGATAGAGGTACGCAGTATTTT. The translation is CAISELGLDRGTQYF.